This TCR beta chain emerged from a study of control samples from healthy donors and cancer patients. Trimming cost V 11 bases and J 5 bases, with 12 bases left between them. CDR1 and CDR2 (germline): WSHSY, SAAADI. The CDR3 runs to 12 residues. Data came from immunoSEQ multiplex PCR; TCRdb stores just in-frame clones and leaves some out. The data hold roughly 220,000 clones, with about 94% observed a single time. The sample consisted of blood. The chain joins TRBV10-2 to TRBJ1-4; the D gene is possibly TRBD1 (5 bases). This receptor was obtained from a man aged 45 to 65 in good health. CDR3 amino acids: CAGLQGNEKLFF. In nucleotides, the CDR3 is TGCGCCGGCTTGCAGGGCAATGAAAAACTGTTTTTT.